This T cell receptor (beta chain) is from a study of T cell responses to AZD1222 COVID-19 vaccine. Assay: immunoSEQ multiplex PCR; the TCRdb copy retains only in-frame clones and omits some. The profile covers some 140,000 clones, with 88% appearing a single time and roughly 2.9% taken by the ten largest. Germline loops: CDR1 SGDLS, CDR2 YYNGEE. Trimming removed 1 base at V and 0 bases at J, with 7 bases between. The CDR3 is 14 residues long. The TCR originated in an adult in good health. The sample consisted of peripheral blood, taken on day 0 of AZD1222 vaccination. The V and J genes are TRBV9 and TRBJ1-1, with a tentative D call TRBD1 (6 bases). The CDR3 loop is CASSVSGVNTEAFF. CDR3 nucleotide sequence: TGTGCCAGCAGCGTATCAGGGGTGAACACTGAAGCTTTCTTT.